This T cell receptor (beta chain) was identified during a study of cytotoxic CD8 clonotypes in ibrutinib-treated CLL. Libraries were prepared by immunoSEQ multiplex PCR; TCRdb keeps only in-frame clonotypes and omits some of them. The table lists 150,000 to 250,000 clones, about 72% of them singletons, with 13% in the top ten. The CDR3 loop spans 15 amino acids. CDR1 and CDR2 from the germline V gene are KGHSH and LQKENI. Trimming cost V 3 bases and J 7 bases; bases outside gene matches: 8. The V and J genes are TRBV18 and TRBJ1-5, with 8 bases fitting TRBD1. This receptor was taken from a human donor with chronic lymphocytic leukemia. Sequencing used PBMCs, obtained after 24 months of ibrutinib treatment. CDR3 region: CASSPGQGLVQPQHF. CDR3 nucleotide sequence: TGTGCCAGCTCACCCGGACAGGGCCTTGTCCAGCCCCAGCATTTT.